Following are 30 T cell receptor beta chains from one sample sequenced in a study of T cell changes during pregnancy in multiple sclerosis. Measured with immunoSEQ multiplex PCR; TCRdb has only the in-frame clones, and not every one. The repertoire includes about 41,000 clones, approximately 90% of them detected once, and more than 0.6% sits in the top ten. The material was CD4+ T cells from peripheral blood mononuclear cells, obtained in the first trimester of pregnancy. Receptors were obtained from a female donor with multiple sclerosis, enrolled in a pregnancy study.

This clone turned up a few times. The chain joins TRBV28 to TRBJ2-7; D may be TRBD2 (6 bases). V was shortened by 4 bases and J by 2 bases, with 15 bases between the two germline ends. This CDR3 is 15 amino acids long. Germline values: CDR1 MDHEN, CDR2 SYDVKM. The CDR3 nucleotides are TGTGCCAGCAGTTGGCCTGACCGGGGGACCTACGAGCAGTACTTC. It codes for CASSWPDRGTYEQYF.

The chain is built from TRBV7-2 and TRBJ2-6; TRBD2 matches 7 bases. The germline V gene has CDR1 SGHTA and CDR2 FQGNSA. This CDR3 comprises 17 residues. The V gene end was trimmed by 0 bases and the J gene end by 2 bases; junction bases not matched to a gene: 4. CDR3 DNA: TGTGCCAGCAGCTTAGCGGCGGGGGATACTGGGGCCAACGTCCTGACTTTC. Amino acid sequence: CASSLAAGDTGANVLTF.

The gene calls are TRBV9 and TRBJ2-7; no definite D call. This CDR3 has 14 amino acids. The V gene lost 0 bases and the J gene lost 0 bases, with 7 bases spanning the gap. Germline assignment: CDR1 SGDLS and CDR2 YYNGEE. For the CDR3, the DNA is TGTGCCAGCAGCGTAGCGCTGAGCTCCTACGAGCAGTACTTC. Translation: CASSVALSSYEQYF.

The chain has TRBV7-9 and TRBJ2-7; 9 nucleotides agree with TRBD1. The germline CDR1 and CDR2 sequences are SEHNR and FQNEAQ (reference sequence). The CDR3 runs 15 residues. With 5 bases clipped from V and 1 base from J, the junction kept 6 bases outside the gene matches. CDR3 loop: CASSLGDRASYEQYF. In DNA form, the CDR3 reads TGTGCCAGCAGCCTGGGGGACAGGGCTTCCTACGAGCAGTACTTC.

V usage is TRBV6-5 and J usage is TRBJ2-7, with D possibly being TRBD1 (6 bases). The length of the CDR3 is 14 residues. Germline CDR1 reads MNHEY; CDR2 reads SVGAGI. V shed 4 bases and J shed 1 base, with 11 bases lying between them. The CDR3 reads CASSFGQGSYEQYF. The CDR3 DNA reads as TGTGCCAGCAGTTTTGGCCAGGGGTCCTACGAGCAGTACTTC.

This sequence joins TRBV10-1 and TRBJ2-3; 7 nucleotides line up with TRBD1. CDR3 size: 19 residues. CDR1 and CDR2 (germline): WNHNN, SYGVQD (reference sequence). Trimming removed 4 bases from V and 4 bases from J; junction bases left unmatched: 20. The CDR3 region has the DNA TGCGCCAGCAGTGTAGTAGACAGGGAAGGCCGGGTGTCAGCAGATACGCAGTATTTT. Its protein product is CASSVVDREGRVSADTQYF.

The chain links TRBV11-2 to TRBJ2-7; a possible D gene is TRBD2 (6 bases). Looked up from germline, CDR1 is SGHAT and CDR2 is FQNNGV. The germline V and J ends were trimmed by 7 bases and 2 bases, with 18 bases remaining between them. The CDR3 is 15 residues long. CDR3 amino acids: CASTLSGGSTYEQYF. In DNA form, the CDR3 reads TGTGCCAGCACCCTCTCCGGGGGTAGCACCTACGAGCAGTACTTC.

The rearrangement links TRBV18 to TRBJ2-3; 10 nucleotides line up with TRBD2. V shed 0 bases and J 1 base; nucleotides not matched to a gene: 4. Germline CDR1 reads KGHSH; CDR2 reads LQKENI. The length of the CDR3 is 17 residues. The CDR3 nucleotides are TGTGCCAGCTCACCACCGGGGCTAGCGGGAGGCACAGATACGCAGTATTTT. It translates to CASSPPGLAGGTDTQYF.

V is TRBV19 and J is TRBJ2-7, with 10 bases aligning to TRBD2. Germline V gives CDR1 LNHDA, CDR2 SQIVND (reference sequence). The length of the CDR3 is 16 residues. V trimming: 4 bases; J trimming: 0 bases; junction bases outside the gene matches: 6. CDR3 residues: CASSRGLAGASYEQYF. CDR3 DNA: TGTGCCAGTAGTAGAGGGCTAGCGGGGGCCTCCTACGAGCAGTACTTC.

The V gene is TRBV5-8, the J gene TRBJ2-3; tentatively, D is TRBD1 (5 bases). The CDR3 spans 17 residues. Trimming took 0 bases from V and 4 from J, leaving 18 bases between them. Germline V gene data show CDR1 as SGHTS and CDR2 as YDEGEE. CDR3 sequence: CASSLGKFLAGPDTQYF. CDR3 sequence (DNA): TGTGCCAGCAGCTTGGGGAAGTTTTTGGCAGGGCCAGATACGCAGTATTTT.

This chain uses TRBV4-2 with TRBJ1-6, with no clear D. V lost 5 bases to trimming and J lost 5 bases, with 10 bases between them. The germline CDR1 and CDR2 sequences are LGHNA and YNFKEQ. This CDR3 is 14 amino acids long. This CDR3 reads CASSEELNNSPLHF. The CDR3 DNA follows: TGTGCCAGCAGCGAGGAGCTCAATAATTCACCCCTCCACTTT.

This chain uses TRBV25-1 with TRBJ1-2; TRBD1 might be the D (5 bases). V shed 7 bases and J shed 5 bases, with 14 bases lying between them. This CDR3 is built from 13 residues. Germline V gene data show CDR1 as MGHDK and CDR2 as SYGVNS. The CDR3 loop reads CASTLTGTYGYTF. CDR3 in DNA: TGTGCCAGCACCTTAACAGGCACTTATGGCTACACCTTC.

The chain links TRBV28 to TRBJ1-1; tentative D call: TRBD1 (6 bases). V lost 5 bases and J lost 0, with 13 bases in between. Germline V lookup: CDR1 MDHEN, CDR2 SYDVKM. The length of the CDR3 is 15 residues. The CDR3 DNA reads TGTGCCAGCAGTCAAGGGGGAAACATGAACACTGAAGCTTTCTTT. Protein product: CASSQGGNMNTEAFF.

The chain uses TRBV29-1 and TRBJ2-1, with D perhaps TRBD1 (5 bases). Germline lookup yields CDR1 SQVTM and CDR2 ANQGSEA. Trimming took off 5 bases at V and 4 bases at J, with 15 bases between the two ends. The CDR3 runs to 14 residues. The CDR3 DNA is TGCAGCGTTTTGGGGCATAGAGTTTACAATGAGCAGTTCTTC. Its translation: CSVLGHRVYNEQFF.

The chain links TRBV5-4 to TRBJ2-5, with TRBD1 matching 9 bases. V shed 4 bases, J shed 2 bases, and the junction held 9 bases outside the gene matches. The CDR3 has 16 amino acids. Germline CDR1 and CDR2: SGHNT and YYREEE (reference sequence). The DNA of the CDR3 is TGTGCCAGCAGCCGCGGCCCGGGACAGGGACAAGAGACCCAGTACTTC. Amino acids: CASSRGPGQGQETQYF.

The chain is built from TRBV19 and TRBJ2-3, with TRBD2 matching over 8 bases. V shed 6 bases, J shed 5 bases, and the junction held 13 bases outside the gene matches. Germline assignment: CDR1 LNHDA and CDR2 SQIVND (reference sequence). The CDR3 is 16 residues long. Written as DNA, the CDR3 is TGTGCCAGTAGACGCGCAGGAGCGGGAGAGGTAGATACGCAGTATTTT. Protein product: CASRRAGAGEVDTQYF.

The chain uses TRBV27 and TRBJ2-7; D is possibly TRBD2 (6 bases). This CDR3 is 14 amino acids long. CDR1 is MNHEY, CDR2 SMNVEV, per germline (reference sequence). Trimming cost V 3 bases and J 5 bases, with 14 bases left between them. The CDR3 is CASSFRRGVDEQYF. The CDR3 bases are TGTGCCAGCAGTTTTAGGAGGGGTGTGGACGAGCAGTACTTC.

V gene TRBV7-9 combines with J gene TRBJ2-5; D not resolved. The germline V gene encodes CDR1 SEHNR and CDR2 FQNEAQ (reference sequence). This CDR3 contains 14 residues. V was trimmed by 5 bases and J by 2 bases, leaving 12 bases between them. CDR3 nucleotides: TGTGCCAGCAGCGCAGGTTCCTATCAAGAGACCCAGTACTTC. It is translated as CASSAGSYQETQYF. Using reference TRBV7-9 and TRBJ2-5 for the parts outside the CDR3, the full variable domain is DTGVSQNPRHKITKRGQNVTFRCDPISEHNRLYWYRQTLGQGPEFLTYFQNEAQLEKSRLLSDRFSAERPKGSFSTLEIQRTEQGDSAMYLCASSAGSYQETQYFGPGTRLLVL.

V gene TRBV14 combines with J gene TRBJ2-1, with 12 bases lining up with TRBD2. The CDR3 consists of 19 residues. Per germline, CDR1 SGHDN and CDR2 FVKESK. Losses at the gene ends were 6 bases for V and 4 bases for J; bases not matched to a gene: 16. CDR3 coding DNA: TGTGCCAGCAGTCAGAACCGACTAGCGGGAGAGAGTCGGTACAATGAGCAGTTCTTC. Translating it yields CASSQNRLAGESRYNEQFF.

V and J are TRBV6-1 and TRBJ1-5; D is ambiguous. V shed 0 bases and J shed 5 bases, with 14 bases lying between them. This CDR3 is built from 16 residues. Germline V gives CDR1 MNHNS, CDR2 SASEGT. CDR3 DNA sequence: TGTGCCAGCAGTGAAGCGAGGGAAACGCGCCATCAGCCCCAGCATTTT. Protein product: CASSEARETRHQPQHF.

This sequence joins TRBV5-6 and TRBJ1-5; weak D call: TRBD1 (6 bases). There are 17 residues in the CDR3. Per germline, CDR1 SGHDT and CDR2 YYEEEE. Trimming left V 0 bases short and J 0 bases short, with 13 bases between. DNA for the CDR3: TGTGCCAGCAGCTTGGCCGGGACACCTTATAGCAATCAGCCCCAGCATTTT. Protein product: CASSLAGTPYSNQPQHF. Supplemented by reference TRBV5-6 and TRBJ1-5, the full variable domain reads DAGVTQSPTHLIKTRGQQVTLRCSPKSGHDTVSWYQQALGQGPQFIFQYYEEEERQRGNFPDRFSGHQFPNYSSELNVNALLLGDSALYLCASSLAGTPYSNQPQHFGDGTRLSIL.

J is TRBJ2-3 and V is TRBV7-6; TRBD2 agrees at 9 bases. V trimming: 1 base; J trimming: 3 bases; junction bases outside the gene matches: 11. The CDR3 covers 18 residues. The germline V gene encodes CDR1 SGHVS and CDR2 FNYEAQ. CDR3 region: CASSLGGVAGGPTDTQYF. CDR3 nucleotide sequence: TGTGCCAGCAGCTTAGGTGGAGTGGCGGGAGGGCCTACAGATACGCAGTATTTT.

The rearrangement joins TRBV11-2 to TRBJ2-7; 10 bases are shared with TRBD2. V shed 1 base, J shed 0 bases, and the junction held 9 bases outside the gene matches. The CDR3 totals 18 residues. Looked up from germline, CDR1 is SGHAT and CDR2 is FQNNGV. The DNA of the CDR3 is TGTGCCAGCAGCTTAGTGGGTAGCGGGAGGCCCGACTCCTACGAGCAGTACTTC. It is translated as CASSLVGSGRPDSYEQYF.

The chain links TRBV5-4 to TRBJ2-3, with D maybe TRBD2 (5 bases). Germline V gene sequence: CDR1 SGHNT, CDR2 YYREEE (reference sequence). Trimming shortened V by 0 bases and J by 0 bases, and 14 bases separated the two germline ends. The CDR3 extends over 17 amino acids. The CDR3 nucleotides are TGTGCCAGCAGCTTGGGAGTAACCCAGCGGAGCACAGATACGCAGTATTTT. It translates to CASSLGVTQRSTDTQYF.

This rearrangement joins TRBV9 to TRBJ2-7; D call uncertain. The germline V and J ends were trimmed by 0 bases and 4 bases, with 5 bases remaining between them. This CDR3 region has 12 residues. CDR1 and CDR2 (germline): SGDLS, YYNGEE. As DNA, the CDR3 is TGTGCCAGCAGCGTAGTGAGGTACGAGCAGTACTTC. Protein product: CASSVVRYEQYF.

About this clone itself: The junction departs from the called germline gene at one end, perhaps through a read error. The rearrangement uses TRBV7-7 and TRBJ1-5, with TRBD1 as a possible D gene (5 bases). CDR1 is SSHAT and CDR2 is FNYEAQ in the germline V gene (reference sequence). The CDR3 is 15 residues long. The DNA of the CDR3 is TGTGCTAGCAGCTACTGGGGGGGGGACAATCAGCCCCAGCATTTT. Its protein is CASSYWGGDNQPQHF.

The gene calls are TRBV2 and TRBJ2-7, with 9 bases matching TRBD2. The CDR3 is 15 amino acids. Trimming removed 4 bases from V and 3 bases from J; junction bases left unmatched: 7. Germline loops: CDR1 SNHLY, CDR2 FYNNEI. The CDR3 spells CASSVDSGSGYEQYF. CDR3 nucleotide sequence: TGTGCCAGCAGTGTGGATAGCGGGAGTGGCTACGAGCAGTACTTC.

The J gene is TRBJ1-2, the V gene TRBV7-2; 8 bases fit TRBD1. V lost 2 bases, J lost 8 bases, and 13 bases stayed unmatched. The CDR3 loop spans 16 amino acids. CDR1 SGHTA and CDR2 FQGNSA come from the germline V gene. This CDR3 reads CASSLPSQGALGGYTF. The CDR3 DNA reads TGTGCCAGCAGCTTACCATCGCAGGGGGCCTTGGGGGGCTACACCTTC.

This chain joins TRBV7-2 and TRBJ1-1; D may be TRBD1 (5 bases). The CDR3 has 13 residues. Trimming shortened V by 7 bases and J by 2 bases, and 11 bases separated the two germline ends. Germline CDR1 reads SGHTA; CDR2 reads FQGNSA. The CDR3 loop reads CASMLTANTEAFF. CDR3 DNA sequence: TGTGCCAGCATGTTGACAGCTAACACTGAAGCTTTCTTT.

The V and J genes are TRBV5-4 and TRBJ1-2; unclear D gene. The CDR3 runs 15 residues. V was trimmed by 5 bases and J by 8 bases, leaving 22 bases between them. CDR1 and CDR2 from the germline V gene are SGHNT and YYREEE (reference sequence). The CDR3 region has the DNA TGTGCCAGCAGAAACCCTACCCGGGTACGGAAGGGCTACACCTTC. Residues: CASRNPTRVRKGYTF. Supplemented by reference TRBV5-4 and TRBJ1-2, the full variable domain reads ETGVTQSPTHLIKTRGQQVTLRCSSQSGHNTVSWYQQALGQGPQFIFQYYREEENGRGNFPPRFSGLQFPNYSSELNVNALELDDSALYLCASRNPTRVRKGYTFGSGTRLTVV.